The 20 T cell receptor beta chains below were found in one sample sequenced in a study of cytomegalovirus exposure and HLA in healthy donors. The PCR used 60 Vbeta and 13 Jbeta primers. The table came from immunoSEQ multiplex PCR; TCRdb's copy has only in-frame clones and leaves some out. The table shows about 130,000 clones, with roughly 74% occurring only once. Sample: PBMCs. The receptors originated from a woman between 45 and 60 years old in good health and CMV-seropositive.

The rearrangement uses TRBV6-1 and TRBJ2-7; no firm D call. CDR3 length: 13 amino acids. V lost 2 bases to trimming and J lost 7 bases, with 12 bases between them. The germline CDR1 and CDR2 sequences are MNHNS and SASEGT. CDR3 bases: TGTGCCAGCAGTGAACAACTAATTGCGGAGCAGTACTTC. Its translation is CASSEQLIAEQYF.

This clone was observed a single time. The chain employs TRBV10-1 and TRBJ2-3; a weak D match, TRBD2 (5 bases). The V gene lost 0 bases and the J gene lost 4 bases, with 8 bases spanning the gap. In germline, CDR1 is WNHNN, CDR2 SYGVQD (reference sequence). This CDR3 is 14 amino acids long. The CDR3 nucleotides read TGCGCCAGCAGTGAGTCACCAGCGGCAGATACGCAGTATTTT. It encodes CASSESPAADTQYF.

This chain connects TRBV18 to TRBJ1-2; D is uncertain. The CDR3 loop spans 14 amino acids. V was shortened by 3 bases and J by 0 bases, with 8 bases between the two germline ends. Germline V gene lookup returns CDR1 KGHSH and CDR2 LQKENI. Written as DNA, the CDR3 is TGTGCCAGCTCACCTCCTATCTCTAACTATGGCTACACCTTC. Its protein product is CASSPPISNYGYTF.

This chain joins TRBV4-1 and TRBJ1-2, with 9 bases that match TRBD1. The CDR3 extends over 13 amino acids. Trimming at V came to 6 bases and at J to 4 bases, leaving 3 bases not matched to a gene. Germline V lookup: CDR1 MGHRA, CDR2 YSYEKL. Here the CDR3 DNA reads TGCGCCAGCAGTCGGGACAGGGCCTATGGCTACACCTTC. Translation: CASSRDRAYGYTF.

The CDR3 protein is CAIRAGTANTGELFF. In DNA, the CDR3 is TGTGCCATCAGAGCCGGGACAGCGAACACCGGGGAGCTGTTTTTT. The J gene is TRBJ2-2, the V gene TRBV10-3; 7 bases fit TRBD1. V was pared by 6 bases and J by 0 bases, with 4 bases of the junction left unmatched. CDR1 is ENHRY, CDR2 SYGVKD, per germline. The CDR3 is 15 residues long.

This clone was picked up one time. The chain joins TRBV2 to TRBJ2-3; D unclear. Trimming stripped 8 bases from V and 3 bases from J, with 3 bases between. The CDR3 length is 10 residues. Germline CDR1 reads SNHLY; CDR2 reads FYNNEI. CDR3 loop: CASLTDTQYF. The CDR3 DNA is TGTGCCAGCCTTACAGATACGCAGTATTTT.

The chain joins TRBV11-3 to TRBJ2-6, with D possibly TRBD1 on 5 matching bases. CDR3 length: 14 amino acids. The germline gives CDR1 SGHNT, CDR2 YENEEA. Trimming cost V 7 bases and J 2 bases, with 9 bases left between them. The DNA for the CDR3 is TGTGCCAGCACCCGCAGGGCTGGGGCCAACGTCCTGACTTTC. This translates into CASTRRAGANVLTF.

The CDR3 loop reads CASSLSSGDNEQFF. The DNA of the CDR3 is TGTGCCAGCAGTTTATCGTCCGGGGACAATGAGCAGTTCTTC. This chain links TRBV27 with TRBJ2-1; D may be TRBD2 (5 bases). Germline values: CDR1 MNHEY, CDR2 SMNVEV (reference sequence). V lost 0 bases to trimming and J lost 5 bases, with 8 bases between them. This CDR3 is 14 amino acids long.

CDR3 in DNA: TGCGCCAGCAGCCCCAAAAATACCGGGGCCGGGGAGCTGTTTTTT. It is translated as CASSPKNTGAGELFF. The V gene is TRBV5-1, the J gene TRBJ2-2, with a possible D match to TRBD2 (5 bases). CDR3 length equals 15 residues. Trimming shortened V by 4 bases and J by 6 bases, and 16 bases separated the two germline ends. Germline CDR1 reads SGHRS; CDR2 reads YFSETQ.

This sequence joins TRBV2 and TRBJ1-1; TRBD1 matches 7 bases. The CDR3 consists of 14 residues. V dropped 5 bases and J dropped 0; count of bases not matched to a gene: 3. Looked up from germline, CDR1 is SNHLY and CDR2 is FYNNEI. DNA of the CDR3: TGTGCCAGCAGTCTGACAGGGATGAACACTGAAGCTTTCTTT. It translates to CASSLTGMNTEAFF.

The rearrangement joins TRBV5-1 to TRBJ2-7, with a weak D call TRBD2 (5 bases). Germline CDR1 SGHRS, CDR2 YFSETQ. V was clipped by 0 bases and J by 6 bases, with 10 bases between them. The CDR3 is 13 residues long. CDR3 protein: CASSLVGISEQYF. As DNA, the CDR3 is TGCGCCAGCAGCTTGGTCGGGATTTCCGAGCAGTACTTC. The whole variable domain, remainder taken from reference TRBV5-1 and TRBJ2-7, is KAGVTQTPRYLIKTRGQQVTLSCSPISGHRSVSWYQQTPGQGLQFLFEYFSETQRNKGNFPGRFSGRQFSNSRSEMNVSTLELGDSALYLCASSLVGISEQYFGPGTRLTVT.

V is TRBV11-2 and J is TRBJ1-2, with D possibly TRBD1 on 5 matching bases. Looked up from germline, CDR1 is SGHAT and CDR2 is FQNNGV. The CDR3 consists of 13 residues. The V end was cut by 1 base, the J end by 6 bases, with 9 bases between. CDR3 loop: CASSLARVDGYTF. In DNA form, the CDR3 reads TGTGCCAGCAGCTTAGCCAGGGTTGATGGCTACACCTTC. The full variable domain, in which reference TRBV11-2 and TRBJ1-2 provide the parts outside the CDR3, is EAGVAQSPRYKIIEKRQSVAFWCNPISGHATLYWYQQILGQGPKLLIQFQNNGVVDDSQLPKDRFSAERLKGVDSTLKIQPAKLEDSAVYLCASSLARVDGYTFGSGTRLTVV.

The chain links TRBV2 to TRBJ2-7; TRBD1 is a possible D gene (5 bases). V was shortened by 8 bases and J by 6 bases, with 11 bases between the two germline ends. Looked up from germline, CDR1 is SNHLY and CDR2 is FYNNEI. This CDR3 has 11 residues. The CDR3 nucleotides read TGTGCCAGCGCGACAGCCACCGAGCAGTACTTC. Protein product: CASATATEQYF.

This chain links TRBV6-1 with TRBJ2-6; D is possibly TRBD2 (6 bases). Trimming stripped 4 bases from V and 0 bases from J, with 13 bases between. CDR3 length equals 17 residues. The germline gives CDR1 MNHNS, CDR2 SASEGT. CDR3 in amino acids: CASSGETDYSGANVLTF. CDR3 coding DNA: TGTGCCAGCAGTGGAGAGACGGACTACTCTGGGGCCAACGTCCTGACTTTC.

The gene calls are TRBV5-1 and TRBJ2-3, with 8 bases matching TRBD2. V was pared by 4 bases and J by 1 base, with 8 bases of the junction left unmatched. The CDR3 totals 16 residues. CDR1 and CDR2 (germline): SGHRS, YFSETQ. CDR3 residues: CASSPKRGSGTDTQYF. CDR3 in DNA: TGCGCCAGCAGCCCGAAGCGGGGGTCCGGCACAGATACGCAGTATTTT.

The V gene is TRBV30, the J gene TRBJ2-5; 13 nucleotides agree with TRBD2. Germline assignment: CDR1 GTSNPN and CDR2 SVGIG (reference sequence). CDR3 length: 15 residues. J was trimmed by 5 bases and V by 4 bases; bases with no gene match: 7. The CDR3 DNA sequence: TGTGCCTGGACCCTGACTAGCGGGGGGTTGGAGACCCAGTACTTC. Protein: CAWTLTSGGLETQYF.

The rearrangement links TRBV6-5 to TRBJ2-1; 9 nucleotides align to TRBD2. With V trimmed by 4 bases and J by 9 bases, 7 bases remained unmatched. The V gene's germline CDR1 is MNHEY and CDR2 SVGAGI. This CDR3 comprises 14 residues. The CDR3 DNA reads as TGTGCCAGCAGTTCTGGCGGGGGGGCTCGTGAGCAGTTCTTC. Its protein product is CASSSGGGAREQFF.

In nucleotides, the CDR3 is TGTGCCGGGGGGCGGGGGTCGTACCAAGAGACCCAGTACTTC. This gives the protein CAGGRGSYQETQYF. The chain recombines TRBV2 with TRBJ2-5, with D possibly matching TRBD2 (7 bases). The CDR3 contains 14 residues. The ends were cut back, 11 bases at V and 0 bases at J, with 16 bases in the middle. CDR1 and CDR2 (germline): SNHLY, FYNNEI. Variable domain in full (rest from reference TRBV2 and TRBJ2-5): EPEVTQTPSHQVTQMGQEVILRCVPISNHLYFYWYRQILGQKVEFLVSFYNNEISEKSEIFDDQFSVERPDGSNFTLKIRSTKLEDSAMYFCAGGRGSYQETQYFGPGTRLLVL.

This clone appeared a single time. This chain links TRBV6-4 with TRBJ1-5; D remains ambiguous. The CDR3 runs 16 residues. V was shortened by 7 bases and J by 0 bases, with 16 bases between the two germline ends. CDR1 is MRHNA, CDR2 SNTAGT, per germline. This CDR3 is CASTGMGRDSNQPQHF. In DNA, the CDR3 is TGTGCCAGCACCGGCATGGGGAGGGATAGCAATCAGCCCCAGCATTTT.

The chain combines TRBV19 with TRBJ2-5; 8 bases fit TRBD1. Trimming at V came to 6 bases and at J to 3 bases, leaving 15 bases not matched to a gene. In germline, CDR1 is LNHDA, CDR2 SQIVND (reference sequence). There are 17 residues in the CDR3. The CDR3 sequence is CASRETTGTGSEETQYF. The CDR3 DNA reads as TGTGCCAGTAGGGAAACAACCGGGACAGGTTCCGAAGAGACCCAGTACTTC. Filled out from reference TRBV19 and TRBJ2-5, the complete variable domain reads DGGITQSPKYLFRKEGQNVTLSCEQNLNHDAMYWYRQDPGQGLRLIYYSQIVNDFQKGDIAEGYSVSREKKESFPLTVTSAQKNPTAFYLCASRETTGTGSEETQYFGPGTRLLVL.